This T cell receptor (beta chain) was recorded in a study of metastatic and nonmetastatic thyroid tumors. As for the study in general: The authors compared repertoires across blood and tumor or nodule tissue from malignant and benign thyroid patients. Study-level points and caveats: Malignant tumors reportedly showed significantly higher TCR beta diversity than benign nodules in both blood and tumor.

Authors' analysis steps: To classify distant metastasis in papillary thyroid cancer, a model was built from CDR3 differences across clinicopathological groups. TCRdb ran MiXCR on the PCR reads. TCRdb, not the authors, supplied the V and J calls. The sample shows thousands of clones, around a third of them seen only once. All patients were treatment-naive before thyroid surgery. This CDR3 is 15 amino acids long. Losses at the gene ends were 5 bases for V and 6 bases for J; bases not matched to a gene: 5. CDR1 SGHAT and CDR2 FQDESV come from the germline V gene (reference sequence). As concerns this clone: Its antigen remains unidentified.

The source material was adjacent normal tissue. The source of this sequence is a female donor with papillary thyroid cancer or a benign thyroid nodule (not recorded which). Some clones in this sample may be carry-over from other donors' samples. This sequence joins TRBV11-1 and TRBJ2-1; 12 nucleotides match TRBD2. The CDR3 coding sequence is TGTGCCAGCAGCCCGCAACTAGCGGGAGGCAATGAGCAGTTCTTC. Translated: CASSPQLAGGNEQFF. The full variable domain, with the rest looked up from reference TRBV11-1 and TRBJ2-1, is EAEVAQSPRYKITEKSQAVAFWCDPISGHATLYWYRQILGQGPELLVQFQDESVVDDSQLPKDRFSAERLKGVDSTLKIQPAELGDSAMYLCASSPQLAGGNEQFFGPGTRLTVL.